Described below is a single TCR beta chain sequence and its context. This sample was taken from a study of blood T cells in healthy people across ages. Study as a whole: Template switching retrieved approximately one barcoded beta molecule for each two T cells.

The length of the CDR3 is 15 residues. Germline loops: CDR1 DFQATT, CDR2 SNEGSKA (reference sequence). Trimming removed 4 bases at V and 6 bases at J, with 18 bases between. Primed by a sample-barcoded 5' primer and a J-beta primer mix, a second PCR proceeded for 7 to 11 cycles. TCRdb processed the 5' RACE reads anew with MiXCR; each CDR3 protein has one entry. The table shows 710,000 or so distinct CDR3 sequences, with approximately 21% occurring only once. Specimen: blood. The receptor's source is a man between 65 and 85 years old in good health. The chain combines TRBV20-1 with TRBJ1-4; tentatively, D is TRBD1 (5 bases). The CDR3 nucleotides read TGCAGTGCTACGACCGGGGCCGACGGAGATGAAAAACTGTTTTTT. As protein: CSATTGADGDEKLFF.